Listed below are T cell receptor beta chains from one sample, sequenced in a study of cytomegalovirus exposure and HLA in healthy donors. Repertoires were generated with immunoSEQ multiplex PCR, while TCRdb's copy carries only in-frame clones and drops some. This table holds 75,000 to 85,000 clones, approximately 91% found once. Sequencing was carried out using PBMCs. Every receptor here comes from a young man in good health and CMV-seronegative. CDR3s include the opening cysteine and the closing phenylalanine or tryptophan. The D gene is left open where the match is weak. Clone size is stated in some rows and not others, as once, few, many or a class when expanded.

d_gene | j_gene | v_gene | len | abundance | CDR3aa | CDR3nt
NA | TRBJ2-7 | TRBV6-5 | 11 | NA | CASTSAYEQYF | TGTGCCAGCACTAGCGCCTACGAGCAGTACTTC
NA | TRBJ1-2 | TRBV6-5 | 13 | few | CASSAGSNYGYTF | TGTGCCAGCAGCGCAGGGTCTAACTATGGCTACACCTTC
TRBD1 | TRBJ2-7 | TRBV27 | 13 | few | CASSWTGEGEQYF | TGTGCCAGCAGTTGGACAGGCGAAGGGGAGCAGTACTTC
NA | TRBJ2-2 | TRBV28 | 14 | once | CASSLGGNTGELFF | TGTGCCAGCAGCTTGGGGGGGAACACCGGGGAGCTGTTTTTT
TRBD2 | TRBJ2-1 | TRBV6-1 | 16 | once | CASSEEVAGGLNEQFF | TGTGCCAGCAGTGAAGAAGTAGCGGGGGGGCTCAATGAGCAGTTCTTC
TRBD1 | TRBJ1-1 | TRBV29-1 | 16 | NA | CSVVGTGPTMNTEAFF | TGCAGCGTTGTGGGGACAGGGCCAACTATGAACACTGAAGCTTTCTTT
NA | TRBJ2-3 | TRBV29-1 | 14 | NA | CSVLQGFRTDTQYF | TGCAGCGTTCTACAGGGCTTTCGCACAGATACGCAGTATTTT
NA | TRBJ2-1 | TRBV5-1 | 16 | once | CASSPPPTDHYNEQFF | TGCGCCAGCAGCCCCCCGCCCACAGACCACTACAATGAGCAGTTCTTC
TRBD1 | TRBJ1-1 | TRBV5-1 | 15 | NA | CASSLVVRGHTEAFF | TGCGCCAGCAGCTTGGTAGTCAGGGGGCACACTGAAGCTTTCTTT
NA | TRBJ2-6 | TRBV2 | 18 | once | CASSEALVSGAGANVLTF | TGTGCCAGCAGTGAAGCGCTGGTCTCGGGGGCTGGGGCCAACGTCCTGACTTTC
NA | TRBJ1-1 | TRBV9 | 14 | once | CASSVDSLNTEAFF | TGTGCCAGCAGCGTGGACAGTTTGAACACTGAAGCTTTCTTT
NA | TRBJ2-5 | TRBV9 | 14 | NA | CASSVENGQETQYF | TGTGCCAGCAGCGTAGAGAACGGCCAAGAGACCCAGTACTTC
NA | TRBJ1-2 | TRBV6-5 | 15 | once | CASKVSAGRGYGYTF | TGTGCCAGCAAGGTATCTGCCGGAAGAGGCTATGGCTACACCTTC
TRBD2 | TRBJ2-7 | TRBV12-5 | 13 | NA | CAKLAGSSYEQYF | TGTGCTAAACTAGCGGGGAGCTCCTACGAGCAGTACTTC
TRBD1 | TRBJ2-7 | TRBV6-1 | 13 | once | CASSWDRPYEQYF | TGTGCCAGCAGTTGGGACAGACCCTACGAGCAGTACTTC
TRBD1 | TRBJ1-3 | TRBV7-9 | 15 | NA | CASSPGQRDGNTIYF | TGTGCCAGCAGCCCGGGACAGAGGGATGGAAACACCATATATTTT
NA | TRBJ1-2 | TRBV6-5 | 13 | NA | CASSEQDHYGYTF | TGTGCCAGCAGTGAACAGGATCATTATGGCTACACCTTC
TRBD1 | TRBJ2-1 | TRBV11-3 | 15 | NA | CASSFLQGEVNEQFF | TGTGCCAGCAGCTTTCTACAGGGGGAGGTCAATGAGCAGTTCTTC
NA | TRBJ1-2 | TRBV28 | 15 | NA | CASRLGGKTNYGYTF | TGTGCCAGCAGGTTGGGCGGGAAAACTAACTATGGCTACACCTTC
TRBD2 | TRBJ2-7 | TRBV5-5 | 17 | NA | CASSFGTSGSGLYEQYF | TGTGCCAGCAGCTTTGGGACTAGCGGGAGCGGGCTCTACGAGCAGTACTTC
TRBD2 | TRBJ2-7 | TRBV27 | 19 | once | CASSIRTSGVTPTSYEQYF | TGTGCCAGCAGTATTCGGACTAGCGGGGTTACCCCTACTTCCTACGAGCAGTACTTC
NA | TRBJ1-2 | TRBV6-6 | 11 | NA | CASGATYGYTF | TGTGCCAGCGGTGCTACCTATGGCTACACCTTC
NA | TRBJ1-2 | TRBV6-5 | 13 | once | CASSSPGGGTYTF | TGTGCCAGCAGTTCCCCCGGGGGGGGGACCTACACCTTC
NA | TRBJ1-1 | TRBV27 | 15 | NA | CASRGLGAMNTEAFF | TGTGCCAGCAGGGGGTTAGGGGCTATGAACACTGAAGCTTTCTTT
TRBD1 | TRBJ2-7 | TRBV5-1 | 13 | few | CASSQGQTYEQYF | TGCGCCAGCAGCCAGGGACAGACCTACGAGCAGTACTTC
TRBD1 | TRBJ1-2 | TRBV19 | 14 | NA | CASSTTGGNYGYTF | TGTGCCAGTAGTACGACAGGGGGCAACTATGGCTACACCTTC
TRBD2 | TRBJ2-2 | TRBV18 | 16 | NA | CASSPRLAATTGELFF | TGTGCCAGCTCTCCCCGGCTAGCGGCGACCACCGGGGAGCTGTTTTTT
NA | TRBJ2-1 | TRBV4-2 | 18 | NA | CASSQIRGQGDSYNEQFF | TGTGCCAGCAGCCAAATCAGGGGCCAGGGGGACTCATACAATGAGCAGTTCTTC
NA | TRBJ2-7 | TRBV5-1 | 15 | NA | CASSLEGNTGIEQYF | TGCGCCAGCAGCTTGGAGGGGAATACAGGGATCGAGCAGTACTTC
NA | TRBJ2-7 | TRBV9 | 13 | few | CASSVDSFYEQYF | TGTGCCAGCAGCGTAGATAGTTTCTACGAGCAGTACTTC
NA | TRBJ1-2 | TRBV5-1 | 13 | NA | CASSLASGDGYTF | TGCGCCAGCAGCTTGGCTTCGGGGGATGGCTACACCTTC
TRBD1 | TRBJ1-6 | TRBV2 | 13 | few | CASLLQGNSPLHF | TGTGCCAGCCTGTTACAGGGGAATTCACCCCTCCACTTT
NA | TRBJ1-1 | TRBV18 | 15 | NA | CASSPTGTQNTEAFF | TGTGCCAGCTCACCAACCGGGACTCAAAACACTGAAGCTTTCTTT
NA | TRBJ1-1 | TRBV7-7 | 13 | NA | CASSLSGSTEAFF | TGTGCTAGCAGCTTATCAGGGTCCACTGAAGCTTTCTTT
TRBD1 | TRBJ1-2 | TRBV11-2 | 16 | NA | CASSGTGGLVGYGYTF | TGTGCCAGCAGCGGGACAGGGGGGCTAGTAGGCTATGGCTACACCTTC
TRBD2 | TRBJ2-7 | TRBV29-1 | 18 | few | CSVQARTSGGKPSYEQYF | TGCAGCGTTCAGGCCCGGACTAGCGGGGGGAAGCCCTCCTACGAGCAGTACTTC
NA | TRBJ1-2 | TRBV14 | 13 | NA | CASSRGSVYGYTF | TGTGCCAGCAGCCGAGGGAGTGTCTATGGCTACACCTTC
TRBD2 | TRBJ2-5 | TRBV2 | 15 | NA | CASRARAGGLETQYF | TGTGCCAGCAGGGCTAGAGCGGGGGGGTTAGAGACCCAGTACTTC
NA | TRBJ2-2 | TRBV7-8 | 12 | NA | CASSLLAGELFF | TGTGCCAGCAGCTTGCTAGCCGGGGAGCTGTTTTTT
TRBD1 | TRBJ2-1 | TRBV7-9 | 13 | NA | CASSMDRGNEQFF | TGTGCCAGCAGCATGGACAGGGGGAATGAGCAGTTCTTC
NA | TRBJ1-1 | TRBV19 | 14 | NA | CASSIVAGNTEAFF | TGTGCCAGTAGTATAGTGGCGGGGAACACTGAAGCTTTCTTT